A selection of T cell receptor beta chains follows, all from one sample in a study of cytomegalovirus exposure and HLA in healthy donors. Profiling relied on immunoSEQ multiplex PCR, and the TCRdb table lists in-frame clones only, not all of them. This sample has over 100,000 clones, with 80% to 85% found just once. Specimen: PBMCs. The receptors were sampled from a man aged 25 to 40 in good health and CMV-seropositive. Each CDR3 is given with its conserved first and last residue. The order of the fields is V gene, clone size, J gene, D gene, CDR3 length, CDR3 protein, CDR3 DNA. A D gene is named only where the DNA matches it firmly. Size is stated for part of the rows, as once, few or many counts, or as a class when the clone is expanded.

v_gene: TRBV6-5
abundance: -
j_gene: TRBJ1-1
d_gene: -
len: 15
CDR3aa: CASSFDRSSNTEAFF
CDR3nt: TGTGCCAGCAGCTTTGACAGATCCTCAAACACTGAAGCTTTCTTT

v_gene: TRBV2
abundance: once
j_gene: TRBJ2-5
d_gene: TRBD2
len: 17
CDR3aa: CASRRGSGREGRETQYF
CDR3nt: TGTGCCAGCAGGCGGGGTTCGGGGCGGGAGGGCCGGGAGACCCAGTACTTC

v_gene: TRBV28
abundance: once
j_gene: TRBJ2-7
d_gene: -
len: 15
CDR3aa: CASTPRTVPSYEQYF
CDR3nt: TGTGCCAGCACCCCTCGAACAGTACCCTCCTACGAGCAGTACTTC

v_gene: TRBV6-1
abundance: -
j_gene: TRBJ2-5
d_gene: -
len: 15
CDR3aa: CASSRPRGTVETQYF
CDR3nt: TGTGCCAGCAGCCGTCCCAGGGGTACGGTGGAGACCCAGTACTTC

v_gene: TRBV5-4
abundance: -
j_gene: TRBJ2-2
d_gene: -
len: 16
CDR3aa: CASSPMTRGHTGELFF
CDR3nt: TGTGCCAGCAGCCCGATGACGCGGGGGCACACCGGGGAGCTGTTTTTT

v_gene: TRBV6-5
abundance: -
j_gene: TRBJ2-7
d_gene: -
len: 14
CDR3aa: CASSYSPNSIEQYF
CDR3nt: TGTGCCAGCAGTTACTCCCCAAACTCTATAGAGCAGTACTTC

v_gene: TRBV21-1
abundance: -
j_gene: TRBJ2-7
d_gene: -
len: 16
CDR3aa: CASSKGRQRRSYEQYF
CDR3nt: TGTGCCAGCAGCAAAGGAAGACAGCGACGCTCCTACGAGCAGTACTTC

v_gene: TRBV2
abundance: -
j_gene: TRBJ1-2
d_gene: TRBD1
len: 15
CDR3aa: CASSLTGEGSYGYTF
CDR3nt: TGTGCCAGCAGTTTGACAGGGGAAGGAAGCTATGGCTACACCTTC

v_gene: TRBV10-3
abundance: -
j_gene: TRBJ2-5
d_gene: TRBD1
len: 15
CDR3aa: CAIRMGQGIDETQYF
CDR3nt: TGTGCCATACGAATGGGACAGGGGATTGACGAGACCCAGTACTTC

v_gene: TRBV5-4
abundance: once
j_gene: TRBJ2-3
d_gene: -
len: 13
CDR3aa: CASSLTGADTQYF
CDR3nt: TGTGCCAGCAGCTTGACGGGGGCAGATACGCAGTATTTT

v_gene: TRBV6-4
abundance: few
j_gene: TRBJ2-3
d_gene: TRBD1
len: 14
CDR3aa: CASSEGQGADTQYF
CDR3nt: TGTGCCAGCAGTGAGGGACAGGGGGCAGATACGCAGTATTTT

v_gene: TRBV7-9
abundance: -
j_gene: TRBJ2-1
d_gene: TRBD2
len: 18
CDR3aa: CASSVPKTSGYSYNEQFF
CDR3nt: TGTGCCAGCAGCGTCCCCAAGACTAGCGGGTACTCCTACAATGAGCAGTTCTTC

v_gene: TRBV6-1
abundance: -
j_gene: TRBJ2-7
d_gene: -
len: 13
CDR3aa: CASSEGQEYEQYF
CDR3nt: TGTGCCAGCAGTGAGGGGCAGGAATACGAGCAGTACTTC

v_gene: TRBV5-1
abundance: -
j_gene: TRBJ2-6
d_gene: -
len: 13
CDR3aa: CASSIDWANVLTF
CDR3nt: TGCGCCAGCAGCATCGACTGGGCCAACGTCCTGACTTTC

v_gene: TRBV5-6
abundance: few
j_gene: TRBJ1-2
d_gene: TRBD1
len: 13
CDR3aa: CASSPGGGDGYTF
CDR3nt: TGTGCCAGCAGCCCAGGGGGCGGTGATGGCTACACCTTC

v_gene: TRBV28
abundance: once
j_gene: TRBJ1-2
d_gene: -
len: 14
CDR3aa: CASSLLQGGYGYTF
CDR3nt: TGTGCCAGCAGTTTACTACAGGGTGGCTATGGCTACACCTTC

v_gene: TRBV5-1
abundance: -
j_gene: TRBJ2-1
d_gene: TRBD2
len: 16
CDR3aa: CASSSWTSGVYNEQFF
CDR3nt: TGCGCCAGCAGCAGCTGGACTAGCGGGGTCTACAATGAGCAGTTCTTC

v_gene: TRBV7-9
abundance: few
j_gene: TRBJ1-1
d_gene: -
len: 15
CDR3aa: CASSQLGQANTEAFF
CDR3nt: TGTGCCAGCAGCCAACTGGGGCAGGCGAACACTGAAGCTTTCTTT

v_gene: TRBV2
abundance: -
j_gene: TRBJ1-1
d_gene: -
len: 11
CDR3aa: CASGSTVQAFF
CDR3nt: TGTGCCAGCGGGAGTACAGTACAAGCTTTCTTT

v_gene: TRBV11-2
abundance: -
j_gene: TRBJ2-1
d_gene: -
len: 17
CDR3aa: CASSLGGGGVSDNEQFF
CDR3nt: TGTGCCAGCAGCTTAGGGGGAGGGGGTGTTTCTGACAATGAGCAGTTCTTC

v_gene: TRBV4-1
abundance: -
j_gene: TRBJ1-2
d_gene: -
len: 14
CDR3aa: CASSPTGKGYGYTF
CDR3nt: TGCGCCAGCAGCCCTACAGGGAAGGGCTATGGCTACACCTTC

v_gene: TRBV20-1
abundance: few
j_gene: TRBJ1-2
d_gene: -
len: 11
CDR3aa: CSGSTNYGYTF
CDR3nt: TGCAGTGGAAGCACTAACTATGGCTACACCTTC

v_gene: TRBV5-1
abundance: -
j_gene: TRBJ1-1
d_gene: -
len: 13
CDR3aa: CASSLVGDTEAFF
CDR3nt: TGCGCCAGCAGCTTGGTGGGAGACACTGAAGCTTTCTTT

v_gene: TRBV19
abundance: -
j_gene: TRBJ1-4
d_gene: -
len: 15
CDR3aa: CASSRYYPGNEKLFF
CDR3nt: TGTGCCAGTAGTCGATATTATCCGGGAAATGAAAAACTGTTTTTT